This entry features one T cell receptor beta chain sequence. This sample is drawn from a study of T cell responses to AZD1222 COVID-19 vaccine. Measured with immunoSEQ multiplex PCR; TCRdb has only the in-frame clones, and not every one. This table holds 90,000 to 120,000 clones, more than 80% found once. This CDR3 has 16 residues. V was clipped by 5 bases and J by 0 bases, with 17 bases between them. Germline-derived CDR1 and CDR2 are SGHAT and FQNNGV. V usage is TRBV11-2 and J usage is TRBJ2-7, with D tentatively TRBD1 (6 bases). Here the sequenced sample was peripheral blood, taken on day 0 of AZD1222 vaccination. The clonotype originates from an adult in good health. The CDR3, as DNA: TGTGCCAGCAGCCTCCTTGGACAGCAGAGCTCCTACGAGCAGTACTTC. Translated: CASSLLGQQSSYEQYF.